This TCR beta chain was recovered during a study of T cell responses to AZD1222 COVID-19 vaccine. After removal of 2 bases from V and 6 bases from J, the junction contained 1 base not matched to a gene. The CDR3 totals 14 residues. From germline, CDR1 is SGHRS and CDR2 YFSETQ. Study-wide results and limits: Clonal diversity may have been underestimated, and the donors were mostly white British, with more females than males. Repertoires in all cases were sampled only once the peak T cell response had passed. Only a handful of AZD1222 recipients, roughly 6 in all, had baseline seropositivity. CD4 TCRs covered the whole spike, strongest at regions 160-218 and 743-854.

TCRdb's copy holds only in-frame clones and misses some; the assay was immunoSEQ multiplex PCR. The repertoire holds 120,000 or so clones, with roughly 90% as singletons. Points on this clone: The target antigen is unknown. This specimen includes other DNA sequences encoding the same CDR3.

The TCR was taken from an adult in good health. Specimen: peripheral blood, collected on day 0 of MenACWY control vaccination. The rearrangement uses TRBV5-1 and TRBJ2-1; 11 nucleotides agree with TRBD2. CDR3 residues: CASSLTSGSNEQFF. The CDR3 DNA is TGCGCCAGCAGCTTAACTAGCGGGAGCAATGAGCAGTTCTTC.